One and the same sample provided the 13 T cell receptor beta chains below, sequenced in a study of T cell changes during pregnancy in multiple sclerosis. Clones were read by immunoSEQ multiplex PCR, and TCRdb kept only the in-frame ones, dropping some. The sample carries about 59,000 clones, over 90% recorded once. The source material was CD8+ T cells from peripheral blood mononuclear cells, sampled in the third trimester of pregnancy. These receptors were taken from a female donor with multiple sclerosis, enrolled in a pregnancy study.

This clone showed up just once. The chain links TRBV2 to TRBJ2-7, with TRBD1 as a possible D gene (6 bases). The CDR3 contains 15 residues. Trimming left V 3 bases short and J 2 bases short, with 14 bases between. In germline, CDR1 is SNHLY, CDR2 FYNNEI. CDR3 protein: CASSEVYGQTYEQYF. CDR3 sequence (DNA): TGTGCCAGCAGTGAGGTTTACGGACAGACCTACGAGCAGTACTTC.

The V and J genes are TRBV4-2 and TRBJ2-2; D is undetermined. Trimming left V 2 bases short and J 0 bases short, with 16 bases between. Germline V lookup: CDR1 LGHNA, CDR2 YNFKEQ. The CDR3 contains 18 residues. In DNA, the CDR3 is TGTGCCAGCAGCCAAACCGCCCCGTTGAGTGCGAACACCGGGGAGCTGTTTTTT. Encoded protein: CASSQTAPLSANTGELFF.

This rearrangement joins TRBV10-2 to TRBJ2-7; 10 bases are shared with TRBD2. J was trimmed by 0 bases and V by 4 bases; bases with no gene match: 3. CDR3 length: 15 residues. Germline V lookup: CDR1 WSHSY, CDR2 SAAADI. The CDR3 DNA reads TGCGCCAGCAGTGGACTAGCGGGCGTCTCCTACGAGCAGTACTTC. As protein: CASSGLAGVSYEQYF.

This clone was recorded only once. The J gene is TRBJ1-3, the V gene TRBV7-9; 10 nucleotides agree with TRBD1. This CDR3 comprises 16 residues. With V trimmed by 6 bases and J by 6 bases, 11 bases remained unmatched. The V gene's germline CDR1 is SEHNR and CDR2 FQNEAQ (reference sequence). For the CDR3, the DNA is TGTGCCAGCAGAACTTCTTCCGGGACAGGGGTAAACACCATATATTTT. This encodes CASRTSSGTGVNTIYF.

The rearrangement joins TRBV5-5 to TRBJ1-1; possibly TRBD1 for D (5 bases). The ends were cut back, 2 bases at V and 1 base at J, with 6 bases in the middle. The CDR3 length is 13 residues. The germline V gene encodes CDR1 SGHKS and CDR2 YYEKEE (reference sequence). The CDR3 is CASSFGQNTEAFF. CDR3 sequence (DNA): TGTGCCAGCAGCTTTGGACAGAACACTGAAGCTTTCTTT.

V is TRBV14 and J is TRBJ2-7; 8 bases map to TRBD1. CDR1 is SGHDN, CDR2 FVKESK, per germline. The ends lost 2 bases at V and 2 bases at J; junction bases unmatched: 8. The CDR3 contains 16 residues. CDR3 protein: CASSQPQGVKAYEQYF. The CDR3 DNA reads TGTGCCAGCAGCCAACCACAGGGGGTCAAGGCCTACGAGCAGTACTTC.

There are a few counts of this clone. The CDR3 DNA is TGCGCCAGCAGCCAAGTGGACAGGGGAAACACTGAAGCTTTCTTT. Encoded protein: CASSQVDRGNTEAFF. The chain is built from TRBV4-1 and TRBJ1-1; 9 positions match TRBD1. The junction had 2 bases not matched to a gene; V was cut back by 1 base and J by 2 bases. The CDR3 is made up of 15 amino acids. Germline lookup yields CDR1 MGHRA and CDR2 YSYEKL.

The gene calls are TRBV27 and TRBJ1-5; D perhaps matches TRBD1 (6 bases). The germline V gene has CDR1 MNHEY and CDR2 SMNVEV (reference sequence). Trimming removed 6 bases at V and 2 bases at J, with 14 bases between. This CDR3 has 15 residues. In DNA, the CDR3 is TGTGCCAGCAGCGCAGGGGTGGCGGGCAATCAGCCCCAGCATTTT. This sequence encodes CASSAGVAGNQPQHF.

V is TRBV27 and J is TRBJ2-6, with D hard to call. CDR1 MNHEY and CDR2 SMNVEV come from the germline V gene (reference sequence). This CDR3 is built from 14 residues. V was shortened by 5 bases and J by 2 bases, with 7 bases between the two germline ends. DNA of the CDR3: TGTGCCAGCAGTGAGTTGGCTGGGGCCAACGTCCTGACTTTC. This codes for CASSELAGANVLTF.

The J gene is TRBJ2-1, the V gene TRBV14; 7 nucleotides agree with TRBD2. The J segment lost 3 bases and the V segment lost 1 base, leaving 3 bases of the junction unmatched. The CDR3 extends over 15 amino acids. CDR1 is SGHDN, CDR2 FVKESK, per germline. The CDR3 loop is CASSQGASGYNEQFF. The CDR3 region has the DNA TGTGCCAGCAGCCAAGGGGCTAGCGGCTACAATGAGCAGTTCTTC.

V and J are TRBV2 and TRBJ2-7; TRBD1 aligns across 9 bases. Germline CDR1 is SNHLY and CDR2 is FYNNEI. V trimming: 5 bases; J trimming: 6 bases; junction bases outside the gene matches: 11. The CDR3 loop spans 15 amino acids. The CDR3 protein is CASSKTGGSLSEQYF. As DNA, the CDR3 is TGTGCCAGCAGTAAGACAGGGGGTTCCTTGAGCGAGCAGTACTTC. Based on the CDR3 plus reference TRBV2 and TRBJ2-7, the full variable domain is EPEVTQTPSHQVTQMGQEVILRCVPISNHLYFYWYRQILGQKVEFLVSFYNNEISEKSEIFDDQFSVERPDGSNFTLKIRSTKLEDSAMYFCASSKTGGSLSEQYFGPGTRLTVT.

This rearrangement joins TRBV7-9 to TRBJ1-1; possibly TRBD1 for D (5 bases). This CDR3 comprises 14 residues. V lost 1 base to trimming and J lost 5 bases, with 11 bases between them. Germline lookup yields CDR1 SEHNR and CDR2 FQNEAQ (reference sequence). The CDR3 loop reads CASSLEGMGTEAFF. The CDR3 coding sequence is TGTGCCAGCAGCTTAGAGGGGATGGGGACTGAAGCTTTCTTT.

CDR3 nucleotide sequence: TGTGCCAGCAGTTACTCGGGGGGGAGCTCCTACGAGCAGTACTTC. Translated, it gives CASSYSGGSSYEQYF. The chain is built from TRBV6-6 and TRBJ2-7, with 7 bases aligning to TRBD2. The CDR3 is made up of 15 amino acids. V gave up 0 bases and J gave up 0 bases; unmatched junction bases: 2. Per the germline V gene, CDR1 is MNHNY and CDR2 is SVGAGI (reference sequence).